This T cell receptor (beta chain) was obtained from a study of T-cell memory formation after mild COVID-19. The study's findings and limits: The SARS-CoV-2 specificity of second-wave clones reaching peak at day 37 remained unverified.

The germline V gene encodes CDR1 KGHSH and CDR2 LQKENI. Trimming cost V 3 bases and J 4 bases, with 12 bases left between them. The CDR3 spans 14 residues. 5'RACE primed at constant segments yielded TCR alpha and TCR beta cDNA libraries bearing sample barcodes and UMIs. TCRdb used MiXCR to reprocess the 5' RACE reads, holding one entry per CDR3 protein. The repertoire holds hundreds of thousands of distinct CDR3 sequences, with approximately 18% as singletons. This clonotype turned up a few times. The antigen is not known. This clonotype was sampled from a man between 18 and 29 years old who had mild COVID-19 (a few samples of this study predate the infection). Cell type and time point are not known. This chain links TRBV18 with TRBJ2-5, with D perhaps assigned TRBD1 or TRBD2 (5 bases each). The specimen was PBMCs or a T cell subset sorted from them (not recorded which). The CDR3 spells CASSPQWGRETQYF. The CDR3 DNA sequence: TGTGCCAGCTCACCGCAGTGGGGGAGAGAGACCCAGTACTTC.